This is a list of T cell receptor beta chains from one sample in a study of blood T cell repertoires in COVID-19. The protocol was immunoSEQ multiplex PCR, while the TCRdb copy is restricted to in-frame clones and leaves out a portion. The sample has fewer than 200,000 clones, about 85% seen once; the top ten hold more than 8%. Source material: peripheral blood. These TCRs come from a woman aged 80 or older with acute or convalescent COVID-19. Both conserved end residues are part of each CDR3. Size tells how often a clone was seen (once, few, many) or the class of an expanded clone, and some rows leave it out.

V gene: TRBV30
clone size: .
J gene: TRBJ1-2
CDR3 protein: CAWQDRASLGYTF

V gene: TRBV6-5
clone size: .
J gene: TRBJ1-1
CDR3 protein: CAGRTGIDTEAFF

V gene: TRBV11-3
clone size: .
J gene: TRBJ1-2
CDR3 protein: CASGQGRTGYTF

V gene: TRBV19
clone size: .
J gene: TRBJ1-5
CDR3 protein: CASSIGGGSGQPQHF

V gene: TRBV7-9
clone size: once
J gene: TRBJ2-2
CDR3 protein: CASSPVGGQERGELFF

V gene: TRBV29-1
clone size: .
J gene: TRBJ1-1
CDR3 protein: CSVERGLGAFF

V gene: TRBV27
clone size: few
J gene: TRBJ1-2
CDR3 protein: CASSLRDRGGYTF

V gene: TRBV6-6
clone size: .
J gene: TRBJ1-6
CDR3 protein: CASSSTDTSYNSPLHF

V gene: TRBV3-1/TRBV3-2
clone size: .
J gene: TRBJ2-3
CDR3 protein: CASSQGTSGGTDTQYF

V gene: TRBV5-4
clone size: .
J gene: TRBJ2-1
CDR3 protein: CASSQPGYWDNEQFF

V gene: TRBV7-2
clone size: .
J gene: TRBJ2-7
CDR3 protein: CASSSSGEIPYEQYF

V gene: TRBV30
clone size: .
J gene: TRBJ1-2
CDR3 protein: CAWSVGTRGHGYTF

V gene: TRBV10-1
clone size: .
J gene: TRBJ2-2
CDR3 protein: CASSESGGDTGELFF

V gene: TRBV11-3
clone size: .
J gene: TRBJ1-1
CDR3 protein: CASSLDGTANTEAFF

V gene: TRBV7-2
clone size: .
J gene: TRBJ2-5
CDR3 protein: CASSSRVEETQYF

V gene: TRBV7-2
clone size: .
J gene: TRBJ2-1
CDR3 protein: CASSWVSGTSGIGEQFF

V gene: TRBV7-2
clone size: .
J gene: TRBJ2-3
CDR3 protein: CASTPPDPLYTQYF

V gene: TRBV6-1
clone size: .
J gene: TRBJ2-3
CDR3 protein: CASSEGRSSTDTQYF

V gene: TRBV6-6
clone size: .
J gene: TRBJ1-4
CDR3 protein: CASSAYGGGYEKLFF

V gene: TRBV4-1
clone size: few
J gene: TRBJ1-3
CDR3 protein: CASSQGDRGAGNTIYF

V gene: TRBV19
clone size: .
J gene: TRBJ1-1
CDR3 protein: CASSIFPGTGPEAFF

V gene: TRBV10-3
clone size: .
J gene: TRBJ2-2
CDR3 protein: CAIGSGGTNTGELFF